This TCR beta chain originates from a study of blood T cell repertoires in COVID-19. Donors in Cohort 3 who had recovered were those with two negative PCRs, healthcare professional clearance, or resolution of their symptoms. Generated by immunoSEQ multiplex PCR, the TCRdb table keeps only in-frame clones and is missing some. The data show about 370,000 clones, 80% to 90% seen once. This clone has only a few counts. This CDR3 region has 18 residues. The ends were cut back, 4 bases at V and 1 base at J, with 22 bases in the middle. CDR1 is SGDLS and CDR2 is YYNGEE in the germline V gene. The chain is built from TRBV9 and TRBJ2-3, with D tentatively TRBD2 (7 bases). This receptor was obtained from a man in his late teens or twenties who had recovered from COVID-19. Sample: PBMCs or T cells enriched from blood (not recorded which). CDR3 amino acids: CASSPQGGAAGGTDTQYF. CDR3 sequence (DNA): TGTGCCAGCAGCCCCCAAGGGGGGGCCGCCGGAGGCACAGATACGCAGTATTTT.